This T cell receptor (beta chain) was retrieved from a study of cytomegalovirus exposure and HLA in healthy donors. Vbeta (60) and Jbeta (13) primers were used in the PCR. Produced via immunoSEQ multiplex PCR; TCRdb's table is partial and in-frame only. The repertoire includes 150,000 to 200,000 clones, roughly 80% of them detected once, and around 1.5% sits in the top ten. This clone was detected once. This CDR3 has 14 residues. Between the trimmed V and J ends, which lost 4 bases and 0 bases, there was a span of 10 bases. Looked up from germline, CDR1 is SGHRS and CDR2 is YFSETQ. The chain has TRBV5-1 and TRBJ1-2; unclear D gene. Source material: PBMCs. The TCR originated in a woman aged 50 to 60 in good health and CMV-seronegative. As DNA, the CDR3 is TGCGCCAGCAGCCCGGCGGGTACTAACTATGGCTACACCTTC. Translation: CASSPAGTNYGYTF. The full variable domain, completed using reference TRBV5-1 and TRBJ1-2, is KAGVTQTPRYLIKTRGQQVTLSCSPISGHRSVSWYQQTPGQGLQFLFEYFSETQRNKGNFPGRFSGRQFSNSRSEMNVSTLELGDSALYLCASSPAGTNYGYTFGSGTRLTVV.